This T cell receptor beta chain came from a study of response to subunit inactivated influenza vaccine (dated by TCRdb to 2016 to 2019). For context, the study as a whole: Deep quantitative T cell receptor repertoire profiling was used in the study to track responses to a trivalent subunit inactivated influenza vaccine.

This clonotype was recorded a few times. This receptor's antigen is unknown. Per-nucleotide qualities are absent, and no much larger clonotype sits a single base away. The paper's findings and limits, for the study overall: The authors proposed that each seasonal influenza vaccination may bring in only a limited number of new T cells.

V loses 6 bases at its end and J loses 6 bases; junction bases beyond the gene matches: 6. The germline V gene encodes CDR1 ENHRY and CDR2 SYGVKD. The CDR3 runs 14 amino acids, cysteine and phenylalanine included. The kept DNA is CDR3 alone, 42 bases in frame from the first base. Receptors were amplified or captured by RT-PCR. Sequencing was performed on an Illumina HiSeq 2500. In TCRdb, the public reads were trimmed at Q25 with fastp and aligned with MiXCR, with productive beta chains retained. Rows merge per CDR3 protein into single entries with the most common DNA and genes. The table for this sample lists about 520,000 distinct CDR3 sequences; approximately 7.7% of them were counted only once. Of the sample, less than 15% is held by the ten largest clones.

The chain was built from TRBV10-3 and TRBJ2-1; TRBD1 lines up with 9 middle nucleotides. The specimen was PBMCs from blood, collected less than 30 months after vaccination. This sequence originates from a man between 50 and 69 years old who received an inactivated influenza vaccine. Donor details come from another sample of the same person, matched by shared clones. CDR3 reads: CAISRDRAPNEQFF. The nucleotide sequence is given as TGTGCCATCAGCCGGGACAGGGCCCCCAATGAGCAGTTCTTC.